The 29 T cell receptor beta chains presented below share a single source sample, sequenced in a study of T cell responses to AZD1222 COVID-19 vaccine. TCRdb's table, derived via immunoSEQ multiplex PCR, lists solely in-frame clones and lacks some. The top ten clones hold roughly 21% of a sample with 75,000 to 90,000 clones, roughly 80% of them seen once. Source: peripheral blood, taken on day 0 of AZD1222 vaccination. The receptors derive from an adult in good health.

The chain joins TRBV6-5 to TRBJ1-2, with D possibly TRBD1 on 6 matching bases. The CDR3 is 15 amino acids. Trimming removed 4 bases from V and 0 bases from J, with 12 bases in between. Germline V gene sequence: CDR1 MNHEY, CDR2 SVGAGI. The DNA for the CDR3 is TGTGCCAGCAGTTTCGACAGGCGGTCTAACTATGGCTACACCTTC. Its translation: CASSFDRRSNYGYTF.

The sample holds one count of this clone. The chain carries TRBV18 and TRBJ1-1; D gene uncertain. Per the germline V gene, CDR1 is KGHSH and CDR2 is LQKENI. This CDR3 has 13 amino acids. V was clipped by 6 bases and J by 5 bases, with 13 bases between them. CDR3 region: CASSPSSGTEAFF. DNA for the CDR3: TGTGCCAGCTCCCCCTCTTCGGGAACTGAAGCTTTCTTT.

The chain is built from TRBV29-1 and TRBJ1-6; no clear D gene. The CDR3 loop spans 14 amino acids. Trimming took off 7 bases at V and 9 bases at J, with 19 bases between the two ends. Germline V gives CDR1 SQVTM, CDR2 ANQGSEA. The DNA for the CDR3 is TGCAGCGACCCGTGGGCCCAAGAAGTTTCACCCCTCCACTTT. Protein: CSDPWAQEVSPLHF.

V gene TRBV5-1 combines with J gene TRBJ2-7, with 7 positions matching TRBD1. The V segment lost 2 bases and the J segment 7 bases; nucleotides outside the gene matches: 3. The CDR3 extends over 12 amino acids. Per the germline V gene, CDR1 is SGHRS and CDR2 is YFSETQ. CDR3 nucleotides: TGCGCCAGCAGCTTAAACAGGGGAGAGCAGTACTTC. This gives the protein CASSLNRGEQYF. Looking up the rest from reference TRBV5-1 and TRBJ2-7 gives the full variable domain: KAGVTQTPRYLIKTRGQQVTLSCSPISGHRSVSWYQQTPGQGLQFLFEYFSETQRNKGNFPGRFSGRQFSNSRSEMNVSTLELGDSALYLCASSLNRGEQYFGPGTRLTVT.

This chain connects TRBV12-5 to TRBJ2-1; a possible D gene is TRBD1 (5 bases). The CDR3 is 13 residues long. Trimming took off 0 bases at V and 5 bases at J, with 5 bases between the two ends. The V gene's germline CDR1 is LGHNT and CDR2 FRNRAP. DNA for the CDR3: TGTGCTAGTGGTTTGGTACAGGACAATGAGCAGTTCTTC. Translating gives CASGLVQDNEQFF.

The V and J genes are TRBV21-1 and TRBJ2-7; the table's D call, TRBD2, has no DNA check behind it. TRBV21-1 represents a pseudogene. The CDR3 spans 15 residues. The CDR3 DNA follows: TGTGCCAGCAGCAAATCGTCGAGGCGCTCCTACGAGCAGTACTTC. It codes for CASSKSSRRSYEQYF.

This chain uses TRBV19 with TRBJ2-3; 10 bases are shared with TRBD2. Trimming removed 8 bases from V and 6 bases from J; junction bases left unmatched: 5. The CDR3 has 13 residues. Per the germline V gene, CDR1 is LNHDA and CDR2 is SQIVND (reference sequence). This CDR3 is CASSGLASDTQYF. DNA of the CDR3: TGTGCCAGTTCGGGACTAGCGAGCGATACGCAGTATTTT.

This CDR3 reads CASARAPTGNGGSPLHF. For the CDR3, the DNA is TGTGCCAGCGCCCGGGCTCCGACAGGGAATGGTGGTTCACCCCTCCACTTT. The gene calls are TRBV7-2 and TRBJ1-6, with 7 nucleotides matching TRBD1. The CDR3 spans 17 residues. Germline V CDR1 and CDR2: SGHTA, FQGNSA. The V gene end was trimmed by 8 bases and the J gene end by 9 bases; junction bases not matched to a gene: 19.

This chain uses TRBV9 with TRBJ1-5; tentatively, D is TRBD1 (6 bases). Trimming removed 0 bases from V and 3 bases from J, with 13 bases in between. In germline, CDR1 is SGDLS, CDR2 YYNGEE. The CDR3 has 16 amino acids. The CDR3 loop reads CASSVGGGRDNQPQHF. CDR3 sequence (DNA): TGTGCCAGCAGCGTAGGTGGGGGCCGGGACAATCAGCCCCAGCATTTT.

CDR3 DNA sequence: TGCGCCAGCAGCTTGGAGCCGTATCAGCCCCAGCATTTT. Translated: CASSLEPYQPQHF. This sequence joins TRBV5-1 and TRBJ1-5; no clear D. This CDR3 has 13 residues. Trimming left V 0 bases short and J 5 bases short, with 6 bases between. The germline CDR1 and CDR2 sequences are SGHRS and YFSETQ.

V usage is TRBV3-1 (or the pseudogene TRBV3-2) and J usage is TRBJ2-1; possibly TRBD2 for D (5 bases). Germline V gives CDR1 LGHDT, CDR2 YNNKEL (reference sequence). This CDR3 is 18 amino acids long. V was pared by 1 base and J by 0 bases, with 16 bases between. CDR3 residues: CASSQARLLQSSYNEQFF. DNA for the CDR3: TGTGCCAGCAGCCAAGCGAGACTACTTCAGAGCTCCTACAATGAGCAGTTCTTC.

The chain links TRBV28 to TRBJ2-7; 9 nucleotides align to TRBD2. This CDR3 spans 17 amino acids. Germline assignment: CDR1 MDHEN and CDR2 SYDVKM. Germline trimming cut 6 bases from V and 4 bases from J; bases unmatched to any gene: 16. CDR3 residues: CASRHGYRGRDAYEQYF. CDR3 DNA: TGTGCCAGCAGACACGGGTATCGCGGGAGGGACGCTTACGAGCAGTACTTC.

CDR3 nucleotides: TGTGCCAGCAGCCAAGATACCGCGAGGGCAGGCTATGGCTACACCTTC. Translated, it gives CASSQDTARAGYGYTF. The gene calls are TRBV3-1 (or the pseudogene TRBV3-2) and TRBJ1-2; D unresolved. CDR1 is LGHDT and CDR2 is YNNKEL in the germline V gene (reference sequence). V was pared by 0 bases and J by 4 bases, with 15 bases between. CDR3 length: 16 amino acids.

This rearrangement joins TRBV5-1 to TRBJ2-7, with TRBD2 identical over 15 bases. After removal of 3 bases from V and 5 bases from J, the junction contained 9 bases not matched to a gene. The CDR3 is 17 amino acids. Germline values: CDR1 SGHRS, CDR2 YFSETQ. CDR3 nucleotide sequence: TGCGCCAGCAGCTATTCCGGGACTAGCGGGAGGATCAACGAGCAGTACTTC. This gives the protein CASSYSGTSGRINEQYF.

The rearrangement uses TRBV7-9 and TRBJ2-6; D gene uncertain. Germline V gene data show CDR1 as SEHNR and CDR2 as FQNEAQ (reference sequence). The CDR3 sequence is 16 residues long. Trimming stripped 3 bases from V and 4 bases from J, with 13 bases between. CDR3 region: CASSFEGYTGANVLTF. The CDR3 coding sequence is TGTGCCAGCAGCTTTGAAGGGTATACCGGGGCCAACGTCCTGACTTTC. Full variable domain (remainder filled in from reference TRBV7-9 and TRBJ2-6): DTGVSQNPRHKITKRGQNVTFRCDPISEHNRLYWYRQTLGQGPEFLTYFQNEAQLEKSRLLSDRFSAERPKGSFSTLEIQRTEQGDSAMYLCASSFEGYTGANVLTFGAGSRLTVL.

V usage is TRBV5-6 and J usage is TRBJ2-7, with D perhaps matching TRBD1 or TRBD2 (7 bases each). In germline, CDR1 is SGHDT, CDR2 YYEEEE. The V end was cut by 5 bases, the J end by 0 bases, with 21 bases between. The CDR3 has 17 amino acids. DNA of the CDR3: TGTGCCAGCAGTGAGATTGTGGGGGGGACAGTCTCCTACGAGCAGTACTTC. This gives the protein CASSEIVGGTVSYEQYF.

This chain connects TRBV18 to TRBJ2-5; no clear D gene. The germline V gene encodes CDR1 KGHSH and CDR2 LQKENI. This CDR3 is built from 14 residues. The V gene lost 0 bases and the J gene lost 1 base, with 6 bases spanning the gap. This chain's CDR3 is CASSPPRVQETQYF. CDR3 DNA: TGTGCCAGCTCACCACCAAGGGTCCAAGAGACCCAGTACTTC.

This sequence joins TRBV6-5 and TRBJ2-2; 7 nucleotides line up with TRBD2. The V segment lost 6 bases and the J segment 4 bases; nucleotides outside the gene matches: 5. Per germline, CDR1 MNHEY and CDR2 SVGAGI. The CDR3 is 14 residues long. The CDR3, as DNA: TGTGCCAGCAGAAGACTAGCATTCACCGGGGAGCTGTTTTTT. Its protein product is CASRRLAFTGELFF.

The chain employs TRBV6-2 or TRBV6-3 and TRBJ2-5; D gene uncertain. Germline V CDR1 and CDR2: MNHEY, SVGEGT. The CDR3 has 14 amino acids. V was clipped by 4 bases and J by 9 bases, with 18 bases between them. CDR3 bases: TGTGCCAGCAGTTCCACAACCCAGTCGATGGCCCAGTACTTC. This encodes CASSSTTQSMAQYF.

The CDR3: CASSQVGSGVSDTQYF. The CDR3 DNA reads TGTGCCAGCAGCCAAGTTGGGTCGGGAGTTTCAGATACGCAGTATTTT. This chain uses TRBV4-2 with TRBJ2-3, with TRBD2 as a possible D gene (6 bases). Germline V gene lookup returns CDR1 LGHNA and CDR2 YNFKEQ. This CDR3 is 16 amino acids long. V was shortened by 1 base and J by 4 bases, with 15 bases between the two germline ends.

The chain couples TRBV27 to TRBJ2-3; TRBD1 matches at 7 bases. Germline CDR1 is MNHEY and CDR2 is SMNVEV (reference sequence). J lost 5 bases, V lost 3 bases, and 8 bases had no gene match. The CDR3 contains 15 residues. The CDR3 sequence: CASSFSPQGEDTQYF. The CDR3 nucleotides read TGTGCCAGCAGTTTTTCCCCGCAGGGGGAAGATACGCAGTATTTT.

This rearrangement joins TRBV7-8 to TRBJ1-2; 12 positions match TRBD1. The trim removed 4 bases at V and 8 bases at J, leaving 5 bases unmatched. The CDR3 has 14 residues. Germline assignment: CDR1 SGHVS and CDR2 FQNEAQ. The CDR3 here is CASSSGQGARGYTF. CDR3 nucleotide sequence: TGTGCCAGCAGCTCGGGACAGGGGGCGCGAGGCTACACCTTC.

V gene TRBV3-1 (or the pseudogene TRBV3-2) combines with J gene TRBJ2-1; 8 bases are a match to TRBD2. This CDR3 contains 18 residues. Germline assignment: CDR1 LGHDT and CDR2 YNNKEL (reference sequence). The junction had 12 bases not matched to a gene; V was cut back by 2 bases and J by 3 bases. This chain's CDR3 is CASSQSTFSGSDYNEQFF. The CDR3, as DNA: TGTGCCAGCAGCCAATCAACCTTCAGCGGGAGCGACTACAATGAGCAGTTCTTC.

The rearrangement uses TRBV4-3 and TRBJ1-1, with D perhaps TRBD1 (5 bases). V lost 4 bases and J lost 4, with 13 bases in between. Germline V CDR1 and CDR2: LGHNA, YSLEER. CDR3 size: 14 residues. This CDR3 is CASSPGWMGTEAFF. CDR3 in DNA: TGCGCCAGCAGCCCAGGGTGGATGGGCACTGAAGCTTTCTTT.

The V call is TRBV3-1 (or the pseudogene TRBV3-2), the J call TRBJ2-7; weak D call: TRBD2 (7 bases). V gave up 0 bases and J gave up 6 bases, with 15 bases separating them. Germline CDR1 reads LGHDT; CDR2 reads YNNKEL (reference sequence). The CDR3 has 15 amino acids. The CDR3 coding sequence is TGTGCCAGCAGCCAAGATCCGGGGGGCCGGTCCGAGCAGTACTTC. Its protein is CASSQDPGGRSEQYF.

This rearrangement joins TRBV30 to TRBJ1-5; D gene ambiguous. The V gene lost 2 bases and the J gene lost 0 bases, with 5 bases spanning the gap. From germline, CDR1 is GTSNPN and CDR2 SVGIG (reference sequence). The CDR3 has 13 residues. The CDR3 DNA follows: TGTGCCTGGAGTAGGCTTAGCAATCAGCCCCAGCATTTT. Encoded protein: CAWSRLSNQPQHF.

The chain is built from TRBV5-6 and TRBJ2-4; D might be TRBD1 (5 bases). Per the germline V gene, CDR1 is SGHDT and CDR2 is YYEEEE. This CDR3 has 14 amino acids. V was pared by 0 bases and J by 2 bases, with 6 bases between. The chain's CDR3 is CASSLEGTKNIQYF. The CDR3 coding sequence is TGTGCCAGCAGCTTGGAGGGGACCAAAAACATTCAGTACTTC.

The chain carries TRBV5-4 and TRBJ2-7; 7 positions agree with TRBD2. The V and J ends lost 4 bases and 0 bases, in that order; junction bases with no gene match: 7. This CDR3 is built from 15 residues. Germline values: CDR1 SGHNT, CDR2 YYREEE (reference sequence). CDR3 bases: TGTGCCAGCAGCCTTAGAGCGGGGAGCTCCTACGAGCAGTACTTC. Amino acids: CASSLRAGSSYEQYF.

The chain is built from TRBV9 and TRBJ2-3; D gene uncertain. The germline V gene has CDR1 SGDLS and CDR2 YYNGEE. Trimming took 4 bases from V and 4 from J, leaving 10 bases between them. CDR3 length: 13 residues. The CDR3 DNA follows: TGTGCCAGCAGCCCCTCAGATGCAGATACGCAGTATTTT. Protein: CASSPSDADTQYF.